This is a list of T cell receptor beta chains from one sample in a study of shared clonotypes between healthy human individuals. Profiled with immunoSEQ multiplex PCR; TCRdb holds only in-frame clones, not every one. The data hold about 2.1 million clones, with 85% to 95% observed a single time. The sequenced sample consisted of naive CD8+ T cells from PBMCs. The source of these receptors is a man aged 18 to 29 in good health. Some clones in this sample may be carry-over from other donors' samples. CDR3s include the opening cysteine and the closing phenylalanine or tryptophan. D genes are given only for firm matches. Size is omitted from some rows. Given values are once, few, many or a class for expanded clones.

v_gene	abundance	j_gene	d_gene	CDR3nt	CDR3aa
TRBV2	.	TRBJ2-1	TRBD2	TGTGCCAGCAGTGCCGGGACTAGCGGTTATAATGAGCAGTTCTTC	CASSAGTSGYNEQFF
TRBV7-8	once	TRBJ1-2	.	TGTGCCAGCAGCTTAGTAGCCGGGGAGTTGGGTGGCTACACCTTC	CASSLVAGELGGYTF
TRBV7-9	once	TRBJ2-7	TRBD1	TGTGCCAGCAGCTTCCCACAGGGGGATTGGAACGAGCAGTACTTC	CASSFPQGDWNEQYF
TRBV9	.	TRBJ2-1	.	TGTGCCAGCAGCGACTTAGGCGAGGGGTACAATGAGCAGTTCTTC	CASSDLGEGYNEQFF
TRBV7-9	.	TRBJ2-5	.	TGTGCCAGCAGCCCCCCAGCGGTTAGCGCTACACAGGTGCGGACCCAGTACTTC	CASSPPAVSATQVRTQYF
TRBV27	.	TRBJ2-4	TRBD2	TGTGCCAGCAGTCTCGGGACTAGCGGTAAAAACATTCAGTACTTC	CASSLGTSGKNIQYF
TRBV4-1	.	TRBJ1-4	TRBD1	TGCGCCAGCAGCCACGCCCGAGGGGGCTTGTGGGCTGAAAAACTGTTTTTT	CASSHARGGLWAEKLFF
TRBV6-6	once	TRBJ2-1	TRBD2	TGTGCCAGCAGTAGGTTAGGGACTAGCGGGATCGGCGAGCAGTTCTTC	CASSRLGTSGIGEQFF
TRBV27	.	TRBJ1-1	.	TGTGCCAGCAGCGTAGGGGGGGCGAGCACTGAAGCTTTCTTT	CASSVGGASTEAFF
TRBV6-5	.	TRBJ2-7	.	TGTGCCAGCAGTTACTCGAGCACAGCCTACGAGCAGTACTTC	CASSYSSTAYEQYF
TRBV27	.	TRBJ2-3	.	TGTGCCAGCAGGGGGACCCCTGGCACAGATACGCAGTATTTT	CASRGTPGTDTQYF
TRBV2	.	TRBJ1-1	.	TGTGCCAGCAGAGTTACTACAGGAATGAACACTGAAGCTTTCTTT	CASRVTTGMNTEAFF
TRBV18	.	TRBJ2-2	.	TGTGCCAGCTCACCCCAGGGACCTAACACCGGGGAGCTGTTTTTT	CASSPQGPNTGELFF
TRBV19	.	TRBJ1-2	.	TGTGCCAGTAGTAACCCAGATCCGGGTTATGGCTACACCTTC	CASSNPDPGYGYTF
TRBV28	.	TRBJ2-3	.	TGTGCCAGCAGTTTAAGGTTCGCAGATACGCAGTATTTT	CASSLRFADTQYF
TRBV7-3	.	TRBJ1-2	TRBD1	TGTGCCAGCAGCACACAGGGGGCTGGCGATGGCTACACCTTC	CASSTQGAGDGYTF
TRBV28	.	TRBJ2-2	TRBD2	TGTGCCAGCAGTTCCCGTCGCTTGACGGGAGGGGCGAACACCGGGGAGCTGTTTTTT	CASSSRRLTGGANTGELFF
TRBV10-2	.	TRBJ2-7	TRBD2	TGCGCCAGCAGTGACGGGGGGGGTCGGTCGTACGAGCAGTACTTC	CASSDGGGRSYEQYF
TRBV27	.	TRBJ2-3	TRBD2	TGTGCCAGCAGTCAAGTCATGGCGGGAGGGCCGGATACGCAGTATTTT	CASSQVMAGGPDTQYF
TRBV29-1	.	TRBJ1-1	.	TGCAGCGTTGTCGCACGAACCTGGAGCACTGAAGCTTTCTTT	CSVVARTWSTEAFF